This T cell receptor (beta chain) is drawn from a study of cytomegalovirus exposure and HLA in healthy donors. General study results and limits: Exclusion applied to some V segments, including TRBV6-2 and TRBV6-3, as they were indistinguishable.

In its sample, this clone was seen a few times. Its antigen is not known. This PCR relied on a set of 60 Vbeta primers and 13 Jbeta primers. Libraries were prepared by immunoSEQ multiplex PCR; TCRdb keeps only in-frame clonotypes and omits some of them. In the table there are 180,000 or so clones, 60% to 85% of which are singletons. Germline-derived CDR1 and CDR2 are LGHNA and YNFKEQ. The CDR3 spans 14 residues. Sequences were obtained from PBMCs. The rearrangement uses TRBV4-2 and TRBJ2-5, with D possibly TRBD2 on 6 matching bases. The better agreement between TRBJ2-7 and the DNA end casts doubt on the J call. This TCR derives from a female donor in good health and CMV-seronegative. Here the CDR3 DNA reads TGTGCCAGCAGCCAAGAGCGACTAGAGTACGAGCAGTACTTC. Translation: CASSQERLEYEQYF.